This TCR beta chain derives from a study of blood T cell repertoires in COVID-19. Study overall: From the United States, Italy and Spain came samples of acute and convalescent COVID-19. PBMCs, B-cell-depleted T cells, or T cells were the source of the cDNA or gDNA that made up the material.

Original handling: Reference gene primer amplification gave nucleated cell count estimates. Sequencing used immunoSEQ multiplex PCR; TCRdb keeps in-frame clones, though not all of them. V and J calls plus clone size are reproduced from that table; the DNA served to infer D and trimming. The profile shows tens of thousands of clones, 75% to 90% of them singletons. The V gene lost 0 bases and the J gene lost 4 bases, with 23 bases spanning the gap. CDR3 length: 18 amino acids. The germline V gene has CDR1 SGHNT and CDR2 YYREEE (reference sequence). The rearrangement joins TRBV5-4 to TRBJ2-7, with D possibly being TRBD2 (5 bases). Sequencing was performed on peripheral blood. The sequence was collected from a woman aged 45-60 years with active COVID-19. CDR3 amino acids: CASSLAAPSTRRGYEQYF. As DNA, the CDR3 is TGTGCCAGCAGCTTGGCCGCCCCCTCGACGCGGAGAGGGTACGAGCAGTACTTC.